This T cell receptor (beta chain) was profiled in a study of CD4+ T cells in melanoma. Overall study results and limits: Diverse differentiation states were reported for melanoma neoantigen-specific CD4+ T cells.

Here immunoSEQ multiplex PCR was the method, and the copy in TCRdb shows in-frame clones only, minus some. In the table there are 20,000 or so clones, around 80% of which are singletons. V lost 1 base, J lost 7 bases, and 9 bases lay in between. This CDR3 contains 14 residues. The V gene's germline CDR1 is SGDLS and CDR2 YYNGEE. As regards this clone: Its target is unknown.

The chain uses TRBV9 and TRBJ1-6, with D tentatively TRBD1 (6 bases). The source of this sequence is a human donor with melanoma. The CDR3 reads CASSVRGSNSPLHF. CDR3 DNA: TGTGCCAGCAGCGTAAGGGGGTCAAATTCACCCCTCCACTTT.